This entry describes one T cell receptor (beta chain). Its antigen remains unidentified. Germline and junction disagree at one end, which may indicate a read error. The CDR3 end is not reached by the read, which stops 3 residues before it; the germline J gene fills it in. Germline V gene data show CDR1 as SEHNR and CDR2 as FQNEAQ (reference sequence). The CDR3 is made up of 15 amino acids. Here immunoSEQ multiplex PCR was the method, and the copy in TCRdb shows in-frame clones only, minus some. Listed for the sample are approximately 60,000 clones, none seen a single time. Each donor provided 5 to 8 ml of heparinized whole blood. The data were obtained in a study of T cell clonality in common variable immunodeficiency. Study-level results: Reportedly, TCR beta sequences from common variable immunodeficiency showed fewer deletions and N-nucleotide insertions. TCRbeta clonality was increased in CVID versus healthy controls.

Material: peripheral blood mononuclear cells. V is TRBV7-9 and J is TRBJ1-3; D gene ambiguous. The receptor comes from a person aged 18 to 70 in good health. CDR3 region: CACSLTAASGNTIYF. Incomplete CDR3 DNA: TGTGCCTGCAGCTTGACTGCGGCCTCTGGAAACACC.